What follows are 27 T cell receptor beta chains derived from one specimen sequenced in a study of T cell repertoires in cytomegalovirus infection. TCRdb reprocessed the reads via MiXCR and lists one record per CDR3 protein. The table includes 150,000 to 200,000 distinct CDR3 sequences, roughly an eighth detected once. The material sequenced was PBMCs. These receptors all stem from a human donor in good health (CMV status not recorded). Some clones in this sample may be carry-over from other donors' samples.

This rearrangement joins TRBV25-1 to TRBJ1-5; no clear D. The CDR3 spans 11 residues. The V end was cut by 5 bases, the J end by 11 bases, with 10 bases between. Per the germline V gene, CDR1 is MGHDK and CDR2 is SYGVNS. The CDR3 sequence is CASSLDGTQHF. Written as DNA, the CDR3 is TGTGCCAGCAGTCTGGACGGGACCCAGCATTTT.

This clonotype was seen a few times. The chain is built from TRBV19 and TRBJ1-3, with D perhaps matching TRBD1 (5 bases). The length of the CDR3 is 15 residues. The germline V gene encodes CDR1 LNHDA and CDR2 SQIVND (reference sequence). The ends were cut back, 7 bases at V and 0 bases at J, with 13 bases in the middle. This CDR3 reads CASIPAGFSGNTIYF. DNA for the CDR3: TGTGCCAGTATCCCCGCAGGGTTCTCTGGAAACACCATATATTTT.

This clonotype was recorded many times. This rearrangement joins TRBV19 to TRBJ1-1, with D tentatively TRBD1 (5 bases). This CDR3 region has 14 residues. Trimming shortened V by 3 bases and J by 1 base, and 9 bases separated the two germline ends. Germline-derived CDR1 and CDR2 are LNHDA and SQIVND (reference sequence). The CDR3, as DNA: TGTGCCAGTAGTATTGGGGCCACGAACACTGAAGCTTTCTTT. Encoded protein: CASSIGATNTEAFF. The full variable domain, rest sourced from reference TRBV19 and TRBJ1-1, is DGGITQSPKYLFRKEGQNVTLSCEQNLNHDAMYWYRQDPGQGLRLIYYSQIVNDFQKGDIAEGYSVSREKKESFPLTVTSAQKNPTAFYLCASSIGATNTEAFFGQGTRLTVV.

The chain carries TRBV5-4 and TRBJ2-2; D could derive from TRBD1 or TRBD2 (5 bases each). CDR3 length: 16 residues. V shed 0 bases and J shed 2 bases, with 11 bases lying between them. CDR1 is SGHNT and CDR2 is YYREEE in the germline V gene (reference sequence). The CDR3 DNA is TGTGCCAGCAGCTTGGCGGGGACGAGCAACACCGGGGAGCTGTTTTTT. Its protein product is CASSLAGTSNTGELFF.

The rearrangement uses TRBV24-1 and TRBJ1-2, with D possibly being TRBD1 (5 bases). V was cut by 4 bases and J by 8 bases, with 16 bases left in between. In germline, CDR1 is KGHDR, CDR2 SFDVKD. CDR3 size: 14 residues. The CDR3 spells CATSEAGAFWGYTF. The CDR3 DNA sequence: TGTGCCACCAGTGAAGCCGGGGCATTCTGGGGCTACACCTTC.

Written as DNA, the CDR3 is TGCAGTGCCCCCGGGAAGATAGCGGGAGATGAGCAGTTCTTC. It translates to CSAPGKIAGDEQFF. J is TRBJ2-1 and V is TRBV20-1; 9 nucleotides align to TRBD2. From germline, CDR1 is DFQATT and CDR2 SNEGSKA (reference sequence). CDR3 size: 14 residues. Trimming cost V 6 bases and J 8 bases; bases outside gene matches: 11.

The chain has TRBV14 and TRBJ2-1; a weak D match, TRBD1 (5 bases). V lost 6 bases and J lost 9, with 15 bases in between. The CDR3 extends over 13 amino acids. Per germline, CDR1 SGHDN and CDR2 FVKESK. The CDR3: CASRGAATSEQFF. The CDR3 DNA sequence: TGTGCCAGCAGAGGGGCCGCAACGTCTGAGCAGTTCTTC.

The chain links TRBV2 to TRBJ1-1; 9 bases match TRBD1. Germline loops: CDR1 SNHLY, CDR2 FYNNEI. Trimming removed 7 bases from V and 0 bases from J; junction bases left unmatched: 6. The CDR3 runs 15 residues. This CDR3 is CASKGQGAMNTEAFF. CDR3 nucleotides: TGTGCCAGCAAGGGACAGGGAGCTATGAACACTGAAGCTTTCTTT.

J is TRBJ2-7 and V is TRBV25-1; possibly TRBD1 for D (5 bases). V was trimmed by 3 bases and J by 9 bases, leaving 15 bases between them. Germline lookup yields CDR1 MGHDK and CDR2 SYGVNS. The CDR3 length is 13 residues. CDR3 nucleotide sequence: TGTGCCAGCAGTGATACGTCGCAGGGCGGGCAGTACTTC. Translating it yields CASSDTSQGGQYF.

About this clonotype: A much larger clone lies a single base off, so this may be a read error. No conserved phenylalanine or tryptophan ends this CDR3, so it is likely a read error. J is TRBJ2-1 and V is TRBV7-2, with 10 bases lining up with TRBD2. Germline V CDR1 and CDR2: SGHTA, FQGNSA. CDR3 length: 16 residues. V lost 1 base and J lost 4; bases outside the gene matches: 4. The CDR3, as DNA: TGTGCCAGCAGCTTAGAAAGCGGGAGGGTTTACAATGAGCAGTTCCTC. It yields the protein CASSLESGRVYNEQFL.

This clonotype was counted a few times. This chain uses TRBV10-3 with TRBJ1-1, with D unresolved. The CDR3 runs to 13 residues. Germline V gene data show CDR1 as ENHRY and CDR2 as SYGVKD. The V gene lost 4 bases and the J gene lost 5 bases, with 11 bases spanning the gap. The CDR3 loop is CAISGLRGTEAFF. The CDR3 region has the DNA TGTGCCATCAGTGGGTTGAGAGGTACTGAAGCTTTCTTT.

This clonotype was detected many times. This rearrangement joins TRBV12-3 or TRBV12-4 to TRBJ1-5; possibly TRBD1 for D (5 bases). This CDR3 is 12 amino acids long. Between the trimmed V and J ends, which lost 7 bases and 10 bases, there was a span of 14 bases. The CDR3 DNA is TGTGCCAGCACCCTCCCAGGGTCACCCCAGCATTTT. Its protein is CASTLPGSPQHF.

In this sample, this clonotype turned up many times. The J gene is TRBJ2-3, the V gene TRBV7-9; D remains unclear. Deletions cut 5 bases from V and 0 bases from J, with 24 bases between. CDR3 length equals 19 residues. Germline CDR1 reads SEHNR; CDR2 reads FQNEAQ (reference sequence). Written as DNA, the CDR3 is TGTGCCAGCAGCCGTAGGGCCGGGCCTCCCCGGGCCAGCACAGATACGCAGTATTTT. This sequence encodes CASSRRAGPPRASTDTQYF.

There are a few counts of this clonotype. This chain joins TRBV7-6 and TRBJ2-5; no firm D call. The CDR3 sequence is 17 residues long. V lost 5 bases to trimming and J lost 0 bases, with 19 bases between them. The germline CDR1 and CDR2 sequences are SGHVS and FNYEAQ. This chain's CDR3 is CASSRHNGVPYQETQYF. CDR3 nucleotide sequence: TGTGCCAGCAGCCGACACAACGGCGTTCCGTACCAAGAGACCCAGTACTTC.

This clonotype came up many times. The gene calls are TRBV28 and TRBJ2-3; D is undetermined. CDR3 length equals 15 residues. V was pared by 5 bases and J by 1 base, with 13 bases between. Germline lookup yields CDR1 MDHEN and CDR2 SYDVKM. The CDR3 spells CASSLQAYGTDTQYF. Here the CDR3 DNA reads TGTGCCAGCAGTCTCCAGGCCTACGGCACAGATACGCAGTATTTT.

The rearrangement links TRBV10-3 to TRBJ2-7; D may be TRBD1 or TRBD2 (5 bases each). V lost 11 bases and J 3 bases, leaving 17 bases between the germline ends. CDR1 is ENHRY, CDR2 SYGVKD, per germline. This CDR3 spans 13 amino acids. The CDR3 reads CAFRDGELYEQYF. As DNA, the CDR3 is TGTGCCTTCCGGGACGGGGAGCTCTACGAGCAGTACTTC.

The chain's CDR3 is CASRQWTGSTDTQYF. DNA of the CDR3: TGTGCCAGCCGTCAATGGACAGGGAGCACAGATACGCAGTATTTT. The V gene is TRBV7-9, the J gene TRBJ2-3; the match to TRBD1 covers 8 bases. Germline-derived CDR1 and CDR2 are SEHNR and FQNEAQ (reference sequence). Trimming at V came to 8 bases and at J to 0 bases, leaving 7 bases not matched to a gene. This CDR3 contains 15 residues.

J is TRBJ2-1 and V is TRBV6-4; 11 bases line up with TRBD2. With V trimmed by 4 bases and J by 9 bases, 11 bases remained unmatched. Germline CDR1 and CDR2: MRHNA and SNTAGT. The CDR3 sequence is 16 residues long. CDR3 in amino acids: CASSVLAGGLAAEQFF. The CDR3 region has the DNA TGTGCCAGCAGTGTCCTAGCGGGGGGCCTGGCGGCTGAGCAGTTCTTC.

This clonotype turned up a few times. This chain connects TRBV20-1 to TRBJ2-5, with no clear D. V was trimmed by 7 bases and J by 4 bases, leaving 10 bases between them. This CDR3 is built from 11 residues. Germline CDR1 DFQATT, CDR2 SNEGSKA (reference sequence). CDR3 DNA: TGCAGTGTCAACATAGGAGAGACCCAGTACTTC. Protein: CSVNIGETQYF.

This clonotype was recorded at least ten times. CDR3: CSARDPGGLEKLFF. CDR3 DNA: TGCAGTGCTAGGGATCCTGGGGGATTGGAAAAACTGTTTTTT. The chain combines TRBV20-1 with TRBJ1-4, with a weak D call TRBD1 (5 bases). V gave up 3 bases and J gave up 8 bases, with 16 bases separating them. The CDR3 consists of 14 residues. Germline CDR1 is DFQATT and CDR2 is SNEGSKA (reference sequence).

A few counts support this clonotype. The genes are TRBV20-1 and TRBJ2-4, with 9 bases matching TRBD1. Unmatched junction bases numbered 11, after V lost 6 bases and J lost 5 bases. The germline gives CDR1 DFQATT, CDR2 SNEGSKA (reference sequence). CDR3 length equals 15 residues. CDR3 DNA: TGCAGTGCAATGGCGGACAGGGGATGGGAAAACATTCAGTACTTC. Translation gives CSAMADRGWENIQYF.

The CDR3 is CASSKIKQGPYNEQFF. CDR3 nucleotide sequence: TGTGCCAGTAGTAAGATTAAGCAGGGACCCTACAATGAGCAGTTCTTC. This chain connects TRBV19 to TRBJ2-1; D may match TRBD1 or TRBD2 (5 bases each). The CDR3 covers 16 residues. Trimming pared 4 bases from V and 2 bases from J, leaving 15 bases between. Germline V CDR1 and CDR2: LNHDA, SQIVND (reference sequence).

This clonotype was found a few times. The CDR3 DNA reads as TGCAGTGCTTATGGGGAAGACAGGCGCACCTACGAGCAGTACTTC. This sequence encodes CSAYGEDRRTYEQYF. The chain employs TRBV20-1 and TRBJ2-7; a possible D gene is TRBD1 (6 bases). CDR3 length: 15 amino acids. V lost 5 bases and J lost 2, with 19 bases in between. Germline CDR1 DFQATT, CDR2 SNEGSKA (reference sequence).

This clonotype was seen a few times. The rearrangement joins TRBV4-1 to TRBJ1-1; TRBD1 matches at 8 bases. The germline CDR1 and CDR2 sequences are MGHRA and YSYEKL. The CDR3 loop spans 12 amino acids. Trimming cost V 3 bases and J 11 bases; bases outside gene matches: 5. The CDR3 loop reads CASSQDRARAFF. The DNA for the CDR3 is TGCGCCAGCAGCCAGGACAGGGCGAGGGCTTTCTTT.

Details on this clonotype: A single base separates this from a much larger clone, so it may be a read error. The chain links TRBV10-3 to TRBJ2-2, with 11 bases lining up with TRBD2. The CDR3 contains 16 residues. CDR1 and CDR2 from the germline V gene are ENHRY and SYGVKD. The DNA for the CDR3 is TGTGCCATCAGTATCGCTAGCGGGGGGAACACCGGGGAGCTGATTTTT. Translated: CAISIASGGNTGELIF.

This clonotype was recorded at least ten times. This sequence joins TRBV12-3 or TRBV12-4 and TRBJ1-1, with D maybe TRBD1 (6 bases). The CDR3 is 16 residues long. Trimming left V 6 bases short and J 1 base short, with 18 bases between. This chain's CDR3 is CASRPVGGGQNTEAFF. CDR3 nucleotides: TGTGCCAGCAGACCCGTTGGTGGGGGACAGAACACTGAAGCTTTCTTT.

This clonotype was picked up many times. The CDR3 sequence: CASSPDSWGNTEAFF. The CDR3 DNA is TGTGCCAGCAGCCCCGACAGTTGGGGGAACACTGAAGCTTTCTTT. The chain links TRBV7-2 to TRBJ1-1; perhaps TRBD1 as D (5 bases). The ends were cut back, 5 bases at V and 1 base at J, with 14 bases in the middle. Germline V gives CDR1 SGHTA, CDR2 FQGNSA. There are 15 residues in the CDR3.